The 15 T cell receptor beta chains given below trace back to one sample, sequenced in a study of spatial heterogeneity in lung cancer (dated by TCRdb to between 2017 and 2020). General findings and caveats noted by the study authors: The tumor nonsynonymous mutation count correlated with the number of expanded alpha and beta TCRs within the tumor.

Reading the label with the study, this specimen's time point is: sample taken at primary tumor resection. Their target antigens are unknown. The library was obtained by 5' RACE. Sequencing was performed on a NextSeq 500. The raw public data were reprocessed by TCRdb itself: fastp quality trimming at Q25, MiXCR clonotype calling, in-frame beta chains only. One record per CDR3 amino acid sequence lists the most common genes and DNA. This sample lists roughly 7,000 distinct CDR3 sequences; approximately 3.6% were detected once. The ten top clones hold about a sixth of the sample. Source: lung tumor tissue, taken at surgery. The source is a male donor with early-stage non-small cell lung cancer.

This clonotype was picked up many times. This chain links TRBV20-1 with TRBJ1-4, with D perhaps matching TRBD1 (5 bases). V dropped 5 bases and J dropped 5 bases, with 15 bases sitting between them. Germline-derived CDR1 and CDR2 are DFQATT and SNEGSKA (reference sequence). This CDR3 spans 14 amino acids. CDR3 in DNA: TGCAGTGCTCAAGGGGACGGTAGGAATGAAAAACTGTTTTTT. It encodes CSAQGDGRNEKLFF.

This clonotype has at least ten counts. V and J are TRBV20-1 and TRBJ2-7, with D possibly being TRBD1 or TRBD2 (6 bases each). Germline V lookup: CDR1 DFQATT, CDR2 SNEGSKA (reference sequence). The CDR3 sequence is 12 residues long. The germline V and J ends were trimmed by 4 bases and 5 bases, with 12 bases remaining between them. The DNA for the CDR3 is TGCAGTGCTAAGAGGGGGGCCCACGAGCAGTACTTC. Amino acids: CSAKRGAHEQYF.

There are many counts of this clonotype. This chain connects TRBV6-9 to TRBJ2-3, with D unclear. The CDR3 is 13 residues long. With 6 bases removed from V and 8 bases from J, the gap between germline ends came to 15 bases. Germline V gene sequence: CDR1 MNHGY, CDR2 SVAAGI. CDR3 amino acids: CASSSTLLCTQYF. Here the CDR3 DNA reads TGTGCCAGCAGCTCGACTCTCCTATGTACGCAGTATTTT.

This clonotype occurred many times. This chain joins TRBV2 and TRBJ1-2, with D possibly TRBD1 on 5 matching bases. Looked up from germline, CDR1 is SNHLY and CDR2 is FYNNEI. V gave up 8 bases and J gave up 4 bases, with 11 bases separating them. The CDR3 has 12 amino acids. The CDR3 sequence: CASGGGSYGYTF. In DNA, the CDR3 is TGTGCCAGCGGGGGGGGAAGCTATGGCTACACCTTC.

On this clonotype itself: A single base separates this from a much larger clone, so it may be a read error. V gene TRBV5-6 combines with J gene TRBJ2-5; TRBD2 matches at 7 bases. Per the germline V gene, CDR1 is SGHDT and CDR2 is YYEEEE. The CDR3 totals 13 residues. J gave up 7 bases and V 7 bases, and 10 bases lay outside the gene matches. CDR3 sequence reads: CASGIFREGTQYF. CDR3 sequence (DNA): TGTGCCAGCGGCATCTTTAGGGAGGGGACCCAGTACTTC.

By proportion, this clonotype is medium-sized (0.01 to 0.1%). The chain employs TRBV5-4 and TRBJ1-1; D unclear. V shed 3 bases and J shed 1 base, with 10 bases lying between them. The CDR3 is 14 residues long. Germline loops: CDR1 SGHNT, CDR2 YYREEE (reference sequence). The CDR3: CASSSVIGNTEAFF. The CDR3 nucleotides read TGTGCCAGCAGCTCGGTGATTGGGAACACTGAAGCTTTCTTT.

This clonotype is medium-sized in the sample. CDR3 loop: CASSQAPKSGRQETQYF. CDR3 coding DNA: TGTGCCAGCAGCCAGGCCCCTAAAAGCGGGAGACAAGAGACCCAGTACTTC. The chain joins TRBV3-1 to TRBJ2-5, with 8 bases matching TRBD2. In germline, CDR1 is LGHDT, CDR2 YNNKEL (reference sequence). CDR3 length: 17 residues. V dropped 3 bases and J dropped 2; count of bases not matched to a gene: 11.

This clonotype was counted many times. This chain joins TRBV5-8 and TRBJ1-1; 7 bases align to TRBD1. Losses at the gene ends were 7 bases for V and 6 bases for J; bases not matched to a gene: 12. The CDR3 has 14 residues. In germline, CDR1 is SGHTS, CDR2 YDEGEE. CDR3 region: CASVGQEIGSEAFF. The CDR3 DNA reads as TGTGCCAGCGTTGGACAGGAGATCGGTTCTGAAGCTTTCTTT. The whole variable domain, filled in from reference TRBV5-8 and TRBJ1-1, reads EAGVTQSPTHLIKTRGQQATLRCSPISGHTSVYWYQQALGLGLQFLLWYDEGEERNRGNFPPRFSGRQFPNYSSELNVNALELEDSALYLCASVGQEIGSEAFFGQGTRLTVV.

The chain carries TRBV5-1 and TRBJ2-5, with 10 positions matching TRBD2. CDR1 is SGHRS and CDR2 is YFSETQ in the germline V gene. Trimming at V came to 0 bases and at J to 1 base, leaving 3 bases not matched to a gene. The CDR3 runs 16 residues. DNA of the CDR3: TGCGCCAGCAGCTTGGCTAGCGGGGGTAGCCAAGAGACCCAGTACTTC. It translates to CASSLASGGSQETQYF.

This clonotype has at least ten counts. The chain recombines TRBV15 with TRBJ2-1, with D perhaps TRBD1 or TRBD2 (7 bases each). Germline CDR1 reads LNHNV; CDR2 reads YYDKDF (reference sequence). The CDR3 runs to 17 residues. With 1 base removed from V and 2 bases from J, the gap between germline ends came to 15 bases. The CDR3 DNA follows: TGTGCCACCAGCAGAGCACGGGGGGACAGCCCCTACAATGAGCAGTTCTTC. Protein product: CATSRARGDSPYNEQFF.

This clonotype was detected ten times or more. This chain uses TRBV30 with TRBJ1-5, with a weak D call TRBD1 (5 bases). Germline values: CDR1 GTSNPN, CDR2 SVGIG (reference sequence). Between the trimmed V and J ends, which lost 3 bases and 0 bases, there was a span of 9 bases. The CDR3 loop spans 14 amino acids. This CDR3 reads CAWRRQNSNQPQHF. The CDR3 DNA reads TGTGCCTGGAGGAGACAGAATAGCAATCAGCCCCAGCATTTT. The whole variable domain, remainder taken from reference TRBV30 and TRBJ1-5, is SQTIHQWPATLVQPVGSPLSLECTVEGTSNPNLYWYRQAAGRGLQLLFYSVGIGQISSEVPQNLSASRPQDRQFILSSKKLLLSDSGFYLCAWRRQNSNQPQHFGDGTRLSIL.

This clonotype appeared many times. This sequence joins TRBV12-3 or TRBV12-4 and TRBJ1-3; D gene uncertain. The CDR3 is made up of 11 amino acids. Deletions cut 3 bases from V and 8 bases from J, with 5 bases between. The CDR3 loop reads CASSLQYTIYF. The CDR3 nucleotides read TGTGCCAGCAGTTTGCAGTACACCATATATTTT.

This clonotype qualifies as medium-sized (0.01 to 0.1%). V gene TRBV7-8 combines with J gene TRBJ2-6; 8 bases line up with TRBD1. This CDR3 spans 16 amino acids. Trimming removed 5 bases from V and 3 bases from J; junction bases left unmatched: 6. The germline gives CDR1 SGHVS, CDR2 FQNEAQ. The CDR3 protein is CASSPTGAGGANVLTF. CDR3 bases: TGTGCCAGCAGCCCGACAGGGGCAGGTGGGGCCAACGTCCTGACTTTC.

This clonotype was seen ten or more times. The chain joins TRBV4-1 to TRBJ2-5, with D uncertain. The CDR3 sequence is 15 residues long. The V gene's germline CDR1 is MGHRA and CDR2 YSYEKL. V was trimmed by 1 base and J by 4 bases, leaving 13 bases between them. The CDR3 sequence: CASSQVQDRPETQYF. Here the CDR3 DNA reads TGCGCCAGCAGCCAAGTTCAGGACCGGCCAGAGACCCAGTACTTC.

In this sample, this clonotype turned up many times. As DNA, the CDR3 is TGTGCCACCAAGCGGGATACGAACACCGGGGAGCTGTTTTTT. It codes for CATKRDTNTGELFF. The chain links TRBV12-3 or TRBV12-4 to TRBJ2-2, with TRBD2 matching over 7 bases. The ends lost 10 bases at V and 0 bases at J; junction bases unmatched: 5. The CDR3 loop spans 14 amino acids.